This entry lists 10 T cell receptor beta chains sequenced from one sample in a study of blood T cells in healthy people across ages. It was with a sample-barcoded 5' primer and a J-beta primer mix that a second PCR of about 6 to 12 cycles was run. TCRdb ran MiXCR on the 5' RACE reads and lists one entry per CDR3 protein. This table has 1,300,000 or so distinct CDR3 sequences, 55% to 75% appearing once. The sequencing sample was made of blood. The receptors originated from a man aged 18 to 30 in good health.

This rearrangement joins TRBV27 to TRBJ2-1; D is uncertain. Germline loops: CDR1 MNHEY, CDR2 SMNVEV (reference sequence). This CDR3 is 13 amino acids long. The V end lost 3 bases, the J end lost 5 bases, and 8 bases lay between the germline ends. CDR3 DNA sequence: TGTGCCAGCAGTTTCCGGACCGACAATGAGCAGTTCTTC. Translating it yields CASSFRTDNEQFF.

The genes are TRBV27 and TRBJ2-7; D remains unclear. This CDR3 has 14 amino acids. The germline CDR1 and CDR2 sequences are MNHEY and SMNVEV (reference sequence). Trimming removed 1 base from V and 0 bases from J, with 7 bases in between. CDR3 loop: CASSLLRSSYEQYF. The CDR3 DNA reads TGTGCCAGCAGTTTATTGAGGAGCTCCTACGAGCAGTACTTC.

V is TRBV7-2 and J is TRBJ2-1; TRBD1 or TRBD2 may be the D gene (5 bases each). The CDR3 is 15 residues long. Trimming stripped 5 bases from V and 3 bases from J, with 14 bases between. CDR1 is SGHTA, CDR2 FQGNSA, per germline. The CDR3 DNA reads as TGTGCCAGCAGCCCCGGGGCCAGCAACTACAATGAGCAGTTCTTC. Translated, it gives CASSPGASNYNEQFF.

This chain joins TRBV9 and TRBJ2-3; no reliable D call. The germline V gene has CDR1 SGDLS and CDR2 YYNGEE. V was trimmed by 0 bases and J by 6 bases, leaving 8 bases between them. The CDR3 spans 13 residues. CDR3 nucleotide sequence: TGTGCCAGCAGCGTAGGGTCGGCGGATACGCAGTATTTT. It specifies CASSVGSADTQYF.

This rearrangement joins TRBV10-3 to TRBJ2-1, with 14 bases aligning to TRBD2. V was clipped by 8 bases and J by 5 bases; unmatched bases: 5. The germline V gene encodes CDR1 ENHRY and CDR2 SYGVKD. This CDR3 comprises 15 residues. The CDR3 DNA sequence: TGTGCCATCGGGACTAGCGGGGGCGTGAACAATGAGCAGTTCTTC. This translates into CAIGTSGGVNNEQFF.

On this clonotype itself: One end of the junction is discordant with germline, which a read error may explain. The chain joins TRBV5-6 to TRBJ2-3, with 7 bases that match TRBD1. The germline V gene has CDR1 SGHDT and CDR2 YYEEEE. This CDR3 is 16 amino acids long. Here the CDR3 reads CVSSPQDRFGTDTQYF. The CDR3 nucleotides are TGTGTCAGCAGCCCTCAGGACAGGTTTGGCACAGATACGCAGTATTTT.

This sequence joins TRBV27 and TRBJ2-5; perhaps D is TRBD1 or TRBD2 (5 bases each). The J call is doubtful: the DNA matches TRBJ2-7 better. CDR1 and CDR2 from the germline V gene are MNHEY and SMNVEV (reference sequence). The CDR3 loop spans 14 amino acids. CDR3: CASSLYGDAYEQYF. The CDR3 DNA follows: TGTGCCAGCAGTTTATATGGGGACGCCTACGAGCAGTACTTC.

The chain links TRBV7-9 to TRBJ1-2; D gene uncertain. The CDR3 runs to 16 residues. Germline values: CDR1 SEHNR, CDR2 FQNEAQ (reference sequence). V shed 5 bases and J shed 4 bases, with 20 bases lying between them. This CDR3 is CASSPRLKGLIYGYTF. The CDR3, as DNA: TGTGCCAGCAGCCCCCGTCTGAAGGGTTTAATCTATGGCTACACCTTC. The full variable domain, rest sourced from reference TRBV7-9 and TRBJ1-2, is DTGVSQNPRHKITKRGQNVTFRCDPISEHNRLYWYRQTLGQGPEFLTYFQNEAQLEKSRLLSDRFSAERPKGSFSTLEIQRTEQGDSAMYLCASSPRLKGLIYGYTFGSGTRLTVV.

The rearrangement links TRBV20-1 to TRBJ2-4; 12 nucleotides line up with TRBD2. TRBJ2-7 matches the DNA end more closely, so the J call is doubtful. This CDR3 spans 16 amino acids. The germline V gene encodes CDR1 DFQATT and CDR2 SNEGSKA (reference sequence). The CDR3 here is CSARKRTSGIQHEQYF. CDR3 coding DNA: TGCAGTGCTAGAAAACGGACTAGCGGGATTCAGCACGAGCAGTACTTC.

This chain joins TRBV5-5 and TRBJ2-4; the D is unclear. This CDR3 has 14 residues. Germline-derived CDR1 and CDR2 are SGHKS and YYEKEE (reference sequence). Trimming left V 4 bases short and J 3 bases short, with 11 bases between. In DNA form, the CDR3 reads TGTGCCAGCAGCATAGAGCTAGTCAAAAACATTCAGTACTTC. Protein sequence: CASSIELVKNIQYF.